This record covers a single T cell receptor beta chain. Its antigen is unknown. V lost 4 bases and J lost 2, with 11 bases in between. The CDR3 length is 14 residues. In germline, CDR1 is LGHNA, CDR2 YNFKEQ. The data originate from a study of T cell responses to AZD1222 COVID-19 vaccine. The data were produced by immunoSEQ multiplex PCR, yet TCRdb's version contains in-frame clones alone and is incomplete. The repertoire holds around 140,000 clones, with more than 85% as singletons. The study, taken as a whole, reports: Clonal diversity may have been underestimated in mostly white British donors.

The sample was peripheral blood, taken on day 0 of AZD1222 vaccination. The chain employs TRBV4-2 and TRBJ1-2, with D tentatively TRBD1 (6 bases). The receptor's source is an adult in good health. In nucleotides, the CDR3 is TGTGCCAGCAGCCTAGTTACAGGGAACTATGGCTACACCTTC. As protein: CASSLVTGNYGYTF.